One sample yielded the 9 T cell receptor beta chains listed below, sequenced in a study of spatial heterogeneity in lung cancer. Findings and limits, study-wide: Within tumors, counts of expanded alpha and beta TCRs tracked tumor mutation counts.

TCRdb redid the calling of the 5' RACE reads with MiXCR, one entry per CDR3 protein. Of over 10,000 distinct CDR3 sequences in the sample, under 6.5% were seen once. The sample's time point: sample taken at primary tumor resection. These TCRs' antigens remain unknown. The specimen comprised lung tumor tissue, sampled at surgery. These receptor sequences come from a male donor with early-stage non-small cell lung cancer.

The table lists this clonotype with many counts. The J gene is TRBJ1-1, the V gene TRBV27, with a tentative D call TRBD1 (5 bases). Trimming removed 4 bases from V and 1 base from J, with 10 bases in between. The CDR3 extends over 14 amino acids. CDR1 MNHEY and CDR2 SMNVEV come from the germline V gene (reference sequence). CDR3 loop: CASSSDRSNTEAFF. The CDR3 nucleotides are TGTGCCAGCAGTTCCGACAGATCGAACACTGAAGCTTTCTTT.

This clonotype was found many times. The V and J genes are TRBV6-5 and TRBJ1-3, with unresolved D. Germline lookup yields CDR1 MNHEY and CDR2 SVGAGI. The CDR3 extends over 18 amino acids. The germline V and J ends were trimmed by 5 bases and 0 bases, with 20 bases remaining between them. The CDR3 bases are TGTGCCAGCAGTCGTACCGTTCTTCAGGATAGCTCTGGAAACACCATATATTTT. Translation gives CASSRTVLQDSSGNTIYF.

The chain is built from TRBV4-2 and TRBJ2-3, with D uncertain. Germline CDR1 reads LGHNA; CDR2 reads YNFKEQ. This CDR3 has 13 residues. Trimming took off 0 bases at V and 5 bases at J, with 6 bases between the two ends. The CDR3 reads CASSQDMGDTQYF. The DNA of the CDR3 is TGTGCCAGCAGCCAAGATATGGGAGATACGCAGTATTTT.

This clonotype was counted ten times or more. This rearrangement joins TRBV6-1 to TRBJ2-7; TRBD2 matches 10 bases. This CDR3 is built from 15 residues. Per germline, CDR1 MNHNS and CDR2 SASEGT. The V and J ends lost 7 bases and 3 bases, in that order; junction bases with no gene match: 9. CDR3 sequence reads: CASTPAGTSVYEQYV. In nucleotides, the CDR3 is TGTGCCAGCACTCCAGCCGGGACTAGCGTCTACGAGCAGTACGTC.

This clonotype was recorded many times. The rearrangement links TRBV14 to TRBJ2-7; the D gene could be TRBD1 or TRBD2 (5 bases each). Germline loops: CDR1 SGHDN, CDR2 FVKESK. V lost 6 bases and J lost 8, with 17 bases in between. CDR3 length equals 13 residues. The CDR3 sequence: CASSSGPTAKQYV. The CDR3 nucleotides read TGTGCCAGCAGTTCGGGACCCACCGCGAAGCAGTACGTC.

This clonotype was seen ten or more times. The chain carries TRBV5-1 and TRBJ2-7, with TRBD2 matching over 13 bases. With 4 bases clipped from V and 5 bases from J, the junction kept 3 bases outside the gene matches. Germline V lookup: CDR1 SGHRS, CDR2 YFSETQ. This CDR3 spans 14 amino acids. The CDR3 nucleotides are TGCGCCAGCAGCCCTGGACTAGCGGGGGACGAGCAGTACTTC. Its protein is CASSPGLAGDEQYF.

This clonotype was picked up many times. The chain carries TRBV29-1 and TRBJ1-1; possible D gene TRBD1, 6 bases. V was pared by 5 bases and J by 2 bases, with 9 bases between. Germline CDR1 is SQVTM and CDR2 is ANQGSEA. The CDR3 totals 12 residues. CDR3 sequence (DNA): TGCAGCGTTACGACAGGAAACACTGAAGCTTTCTTT. It is translated as CSVTTGNTEAFF.

In its sample, this clonotype was seen many times. The chain couples TRBV10-3 to TRBJ2-3, with 10 nucleotides matching TRBD2. Losses at the gene ends were 10 bases for V and 4 bases for J; bases not matched to a gene: 17. The CDR3 loop spans 17 amino acids. Germline V gene sequence: CDR1 ENHRY, CDR2 SYGVKD. The CDR3 protein is CATEESSGGAFPDTQYF. The CDR3 DNA is TGTGCCACCGAGGAGTCTAGCGGGGGAGCCTTCCCAGATACGCAGTATTTT.

The CDR3 DNA sequence: TGCAGTGCTAGAGAGGGGACAGTGAACACTGAAGCTTTCTTT. Encoded protein: CSAREGTVNTEAFF. The chain couples TRBV20-1 to TRBJ1-1, with 7 bases fitting TRBD1. The CDR3 loop spans 14 amino acids. The germline V gene has CDR1 DFQATT and CDR2 SNEGSKA (reference sequence). V lost 0 bases to trimming and J lost 0 bases; unmatched junction nucleotides: 1.